Each of the 5 T cell receptor beta chains below was sequenced from the same sample in a study of regulatory T cells in long-lasting Graves disease. Construction of TCR beta libraries relied on iRepertoire HTBI primers and on Arm-PCR targeting CDR3 regions. TCRdb reprocessed the multiplex PCR reads via MiXCR and lists one record per CDR3 protein. The sample yields around 250,000 distinct CDR3 sequences, around 20% seen once. Regarding time point: newly diagnosed GD, antithyroid drugs for less than 3 months. Generation of the TCR library employed RNA extracted from PBMCs. The sequenced sample was peripheral blood mononuclear cells (PBMCs), obtained at new diagnosis, from a patient treated with antithyroid drugs. Every receptor here comes from a female donor with Graves disease.

This clonotype was recorded at least ten times. The rearrangement links TRBV28 to TRBJ1-1; no firm D call. The CDR3 consists of 13 residues. Trimming stripped 5 bases from V and 5 bases from J, with 12 bases between. Germline CDR1 reads MDHEN; CDR2 reads SYDVKM. In DNA, the CDR3 is TGTGCCAGCAGTGGTGTCGGCGGGACTGAAGCTTTCTTT. Translated, it gives CASSGVGGTEAFF.

This chain joins TRBV2 and TRBJ2-7; TRBD1 matches 7 bases. The CDR3 totals 12 residues. V lost 7 bases, J lost 7 bases, and 7 bases stayed unmatched. The germline V gene has CDR1 SNHLY and CDR2 FYNNEI. The CDR3 coding sequence is TGTGCCAGCAAGCGAGACAGGGTGGAGCAGTACTTC. Its translation is CASKRDRVEQYF.

Ten or more counts support this clonotype. The chain uses TRBV20-1 and TRBJ2-7; 11 nucleotides match TRBD2. Trimming removed 0 bases from V and 3 bases from J; junction bases left unmatched: 16. Germline V gene data show CDR1 as DFQATT and CDR2 as SNEGSKA (reference sequence). The CDR3 sequence is 19 residues long. The CDR3 DNA reads as TGCAGTGCTAGAGAAGGCCTAATTCCGGGACTAGCGGCCAACTACGAGCAGTACTTC. It codes for CSAREGLIPGLAANYEQYF.

This clonotype showed up many times. V is TRBV11-2 and J is TRBJ2-1; 10 nucleotides align to TRBD2. Germline values: CDR1 SGHAT, CDR2 FQNNGV. The ends lost 4 bases at V and 5 bases at J; junction bases unmatched: 11. This CDR3 is built from 17 residues. The CDR3, as DNA: TGTGCCAGCAGCTCGATTAGCGGGAGGTACGTCGACAATGAGCAGTTCTTC. Translated: CASSSISGRYVDNEQFF.

This clonotype was found many times. The rearrangement links TRBV6-1 to TRBJ2-3, with D unclear. Trimming took off 5 bases at V and 2 bases at J, with 20 bases between the two ends. This CDR3 is 17 amino acids long. CDR1 and CDR2 (germline): MNHNS, SASEGT. The DNA of the CDR3 is TGTGCCAGCAGTCCACTCGGAAGGCCAGATCTCACAGATACGCAGTATTTT. Protein: CASSPLGRPDLTDTQYF.